This entry is about one T cell receptor (beta chain). Antigen: not known. The sample belongs to a study of blood T cells in healthy people across ages. Study results and limitations: When set beside aged donors, long-lived donors presented more naive CD4+ cells and higher diversity. Any conclusive comparison of naive versus antigen-experienced cells was prevented by using unsorted PBMCs.

The CDR3 spans 14 residues. V lost 0 bases and J 6 bases, leaving 14 bases between the germline ends. Germline values: CDR1 DFQATT, CDR2 SNEGSKA (reference sequence). Primed by a sample-barcoded 5' primer and a J-beta primer mix, a second PCR proceeded for about 6 to 12 cycles. TCRdb fed the 5' RACE reads into MiXCR, producing one record per CDR3 protein. The table lists 250,000 to 300,000 distinct CDR3 sequences, roughly 29% of them singletons. The clonotype was recovered from a woman in her sixties or seventies in good health. The V and J genes are TRBV20-1 and TRBJ1-2, with D perhaps matching TRBD1 (5 bases). What was sequenced was blood. In DNA, the CDR3 is TGCAGTGCTAGAGATAGGGGAGGAAGCGATGGCTACACCTTC. It specifies CSARDRGGSDGYTF.